This paragraph reports one T cell receptor (beta chain). In the study's own analysis: Amplifying reference gene primers gave estimates of nucleated cell counts. Repertoires were generated with immunoSEQ multiplex PCR, while TCRdb's copy carries only in-frame clones and drops some. V, J and clone size were drawn from that table, and D and trimming were deduced from the DNA. The table lists about 52,000 clones, roughly 82% of them singletons. CDR1 SGHAT and CDR2 FQNNGV come from the germline V gene. The CDR3 runs to 15 residues. The V segment lost 5 bases and the J segment 4 bases; nucleotides outside the gene matches: 10. This specimen belongs to a study of blood T cell repertoires in COVID-19. On the study more broadly: Sources were T cells, B-cell-depleted T cells, or PBMCs; the material itself was cDNA or gDNA.

The clonotype comes from a woman of 80 years or more with acute or convalescent COVID-19. V gene TRBV11-2 combines with J gene TRBJ1-1, with 7 bases that match TRBD1. The sequenced sample was peripheral blood. The CDR3 is CASSPWTGRVTEAFF. DNA for the CDR3: TGTGCCAGCAGCCCCTGGACAGGAAGGGTCACTGAAGCTTTCTTT.